This TCR beta chain originates from a study of T cell repertoires in aging, cancer and after chemotherapy. The germline V gene encodes CDR1 LGHNT and CDR2 FRNRAP. The CDR3 consists of 11 residues. The V and J ends lost 0 bases and 7 bases respectively, with 3 bases between them. Rearranged V-D-J TRB sequences were amplified with a mixed TRB-A/B primer pool. TCRdb used MiXCR to reprocess the multiplex PCR reads, holding one entry per CDR3 protein. The data show roughly 6,200 distinct CDR3 sequences, less than 25% seen once. By share, this clonotype ranks as medium-sized (0.01 to 0.1%). The template was genomic DNA from peripheral blood, not RNA.

Material: blood. The V and J genes are TRBV12-5 and TRBJ1-2; no firm D call. The clonotype originates from a human donor in good health. In DNA, the CDR3 is TGTGCTAGTGGTTTGGTCATTGGCTACACCTTC. Its protein is CASGLVIGYTF.